The sequence of this TCR beta chain was determined in a study of blood T cell repertoires in COVID-19. Study background: From the United States, Italy and Spain came samples of acute and convalescent COVID-19. Nucleic acid was either cDNA or gDNA, and it came from T cells, B-cell-depleted T cells, or PBMCs.

This clone was detected a few times. Per the original methods: Reference gene primer amplification in the assay estimated nucleated cell counts. Clones were sequenced by immunoSEQ multiplex PCR, and TCRdb holds only the in-frame ones, with some missing. That table furnishes V, J and clone size, whereas the DNA furnished D and trimming. Of approximately 16,000 clones listed, approximately 90% are singletons. The clonotype comes from a human donor in a cohort sampled during active COVID-19. The specimen was peripheral blood.

The CDR3 is CASNTQGNYGYTF. As DNA, the CDR3 is TGTGCCAGTAATACACAGGGCAACTATGGCTACACCTTC. The genes are TRBV19 and TRBJ1-2; D is perhaps TRBD1 (6 bases). The length of the CDR3 is 13 residues. V was cut by 7 bases and J by 2 bases, with 11 bases left in between. The germline V gene has CDR1 LNHDA and CDR2 SQIVND (reference sequence).